The 29 T cell receptor beta chains reported below all come from one sample, sequenced in a study of T cells after posttransplantation cyclophosphamide. Methotrexate plus calcineurin inhibitor accompanied controls' myeloablative marrow transplants; sampling was 1 year later. Profiling relied on immunoSEQ multiplex PCR, and the TCRdb table lists in-frame clones only, not all of them. Seen here are roughly 23,000 clones, roughly 90% observed once, and the top ten hold less than 9.5%. Source: PBMCs, taken after an allogeneic stem cell transplant with a calcineurin inhibitor and methotrexate. The receptors derive from a female patient aged 50 to 60 who received an allogeneic stem cell transplant from an unrelated donor, was CMV-positive, and had chronic GVHD only. Part of the T cells may come from the graft donor.

The chain has TRBV28 and TRBJ1-2, with a tentative D call TRBD1 (6 bases). Trimming shortened V by 3 bases and J by 6 bases, and 11 bases separated the two germline ends. CDR1 and CDR2 (germline): MDHEN, SYDVKM. The length of the CDR3 is 13 residues. The chain's CDR3 is CASSFGRGNGYTF. The DNA of the CDR3 is TGTGCCAGCAGTTTCGGCAGGGGTAATGGCTACACCTTC.

This clone was observed a single time. CDR3 bases: TGTGCCAGCAGCTTGACAGCCTATAATTCACCCCTCCACTTT. Translated, it gives CASSLTAYNSPLHF. The gene calls are TRBV5-6 and TRBJ1-6; D remains ambiguous. Germline CDR1 reads SGHDT; CDR2 reads YYEEEE. CDR3 length: 14 amino acids. V was cut by 1 base and J by 2 bases, with 4 bases left in between.

The J gene is TRBJ2-7, the V gene TRBV28; no clear D gene. CDR3 length equals 11 residues. Trimming cost V 7 bases and J 3 bases, with 7 bases left between them. Germline V lookup: CDR1 MDHEN, CDR2 SYDVKM. CDR3 sequence (DNA): TGTGCCAGCACGTCAGGCTACGAGCAGTACTTC. Protein product: CASTSGYEQYF.

The chain is built from TRBV6-1 and TRBJ1-4; maybe TRBD1 (5 bases). V was shortened by 7 bases and J by 8 bases, with 17 bases between the two germline ends. Germline CDR1 MNHNS, CDR2 SASEGT. The CDR3 contains 14 residues. CDR3 DNA sequence: TGTGCCAGCAACCCCCTGGCAGGGCAGGAAAAACTGTTTTTT. Its protein product is CASNPLAGQEKLFF.

The chain links TRBV19 to TRBJ2-2, with TRBD2 matching 9 bases. V was pared by 6 bases and J by 7 bases, with 3 bases of the junction left unmatched. CDR3 length: 13 amino acids. Germline assignment: CDR1 LNHDA and CDR2 SQIVND (reference sequence). CDR3 DNA: TGTGCCAGTAGGCGGGAGGGTAGCGGGGAGCTGTTTTTT. It specifies CASRREGSGELFF.

The chain carries TRBV6-4 and TRBJ2-2; possible D gene TRBD1, 6 bases. This CDR3 is built from 16 residues. V gave up 3 bases and J gave up 0 bases, with 11 bases separating them. The V gene's germline CDR1 is MRHNA and CDR2 SNTAGT. Written as DNA, the CDR3 is TGTGCCAGCAGTGATGGACAGACCTCGAACACCGGGGAGCTGTTTTTT. This codes for CASSDGQTSNTGELFF.

The genes are TRBV27 and TRBJ2-1; D unclear. There are 13 residues in the CDR3. In germline, CDR1 is MNHEY, CDR2 SMNVEV (reference sequence). Trimming took 2 bases from V and 4 from J, leaving 6 bases between them. The CDR3 DNA reads TGTGCCAGCAGTTTAACCAGATACAATGAGCAGTTCTTC. Translated, it gives CASSLTRYNEQFF.

The J gene is TRBJ2-5, the V gene TRBV5-1, with 8 positions matching TRBD1. Judging by the DNA end, TRBJ2-7 fits better; the J call may be wrong. The CDR3 covers 14 residues. The V gene's germline CDR1 is SGHRS and CDR2 YFSETQ. The CDR3 coding sequence is TGCGCCAGCAGCAACGACAGGGGACTCTACGAGCAGTACTTC. Translated: CASSNDRGLYEQYF.

This sequence joins TRBV9 and TRBJ2-2; no reliable D call. Germline V gene data show CDR1 as SGDLS and CDR2 as YYNGEE. This CDR3 contains 12 residues. Trimming pared 7 bases from V and 5 bases from J, leaving 9 bases between. CDR3 nucleotide sequence: TGTGCCAGCGAGGTTGGGACCGGGGAGCTGTTTTTT. Protein: CASEVGTGELFF.

This chain joins TRBV28 and TRBJ2-5, with TRBD1 matching over 8 bases. The DNA end is more similar to TRBJ2-7, so the J call may be wrong. Per the germline V gene, CDR1 is MDHEN and CDR2 is SYDVKM. The CDR3 is made up of 16 amino acids. The CDR3, as DNA: TGTGCCAGCAGTTTATCCCGGACAGGGTTACTGTACGAGCAGTACTTC. Translation gives CASSLSRTGLLYEQYF.

CDR3 protein: CASRELAGVYNEQFF. DNA for the CDR3: TGCGCCAGCAGGGAACTAGCGGGAGTCTACAATGAGCAGTTCTTC. The V gene is TRBV10-2, the J gene TRBJ2-1; 11 positions match TRBD2. Per germline, CDR1 WSHSY and CDR2 SAAADI. V lost 6 bases to trimming and J lost 3 bases; unmatched junction nucleotides: 4. The CDR3 loop spans 15 amino acids.

The chain is built from TRBV6-1 and TRBJ2-1, with 13 nucleotides matching TRBD2. After removal of 6 bases from V and 7 bases from J, the junction contained 6 bases not matched to a gene. Germline V gene lookup returns CDR1 MNHNS and CDR2 SASEGT. CDR3 size: 15 residues. The CDR3, as DNA: TGTGCCAGCAGCCGACAGGGACTAGCGGGAAATGAGCAGTTCTTC. This translates into CASSRQGLAGNEQFF.

The chain carries TRBV5-6 and TRBJ2-1, with 10 bases matching TRBD2. The germline CDR1 and CDR2 sequences are SGHDT and YYEEEE. Germline trimming cut 0 bases from V and 4 bases from J; bases unmatched to any gene: 4. The CDR3 spans 16 residues. The CDR3 DNA reads TGTGCCAGCAGCTTGGCACTAGCGGGAAGATACAATGAGCAGTTCTTC. This encodes CASSLALAGRYNEQFF. The variable domain in full, completed from reference TRBV5-6 and TRBJ2-1, reads DAGVTQSPTHLIKTRGQQVTLRCSPKSGHDTVSWYQQALGQGPQFIFQYYEEEERQRGNFPDRFSGHQFPNYSSELNVNALLLGDSALYLCASSLALAGRYNEQFFGPGTRLTVL.

The chain employs TRBV19 and TRBJ2-5, with a possible D match to TRBD2 (5 bases). V shed 10 bases and J shed 11 bases, with 20 bases lying between them. The CDR3 extends over 12 amino acids. The germline CDR1 and CDR2 sequences are LNHDA and SQIVND (reference sequence). Here the CDR3 DNA reads TGTGCCACTGAGGGTATGCAAGGCGGGCAGTACTTC. Its protein is CATEGMQGGQYF.

The J gene is TRBJ2-5, the V gene TRBV6-1, with TRBD2 identical over 7 bases. V shed 5 bases, J shed 1 base, and the junction held 4 bases outside the gene matches. The CDR3 loop spans 14 amino acids. The germline gives CDR1 MNHNS, CDR2 SASEGT. CDR3 amino acids: CASSPPGGQETQYF. As DNA, the CDR3 is TGTGCCAGCAGTCCCCCGGGGGGCCAAGAGACCCAGTACTTC.

This chain connects TRBV5-4 to TRBJ1-1; tentatively, D is TRBD1 (6 bases). Germline V gene lookup returns CDR1 SGHNT and CDR2 YYREEE (reference sequence). Trimming left V 2 bases short and J 4 bases short, with 12 bases between. The CDR3 is made up of 14 amino acids. The CDR3 loop reads CASSLQGGSTEAFF. CDR3 nucleotides: TGTGCCAGCAGCTTACAGGGTGGGAGCACTGAAGCTTTCTTT.

The gene calls are TRBV29-1 and TRBJ1-3, with 8 bases identical to TRBD1. V lost 7 bases, J lost 2 bases, and 10 bases stayed unmatched. Germline loops: CDR1 SQVTM, CDR2 ANQGSEA. The CDR3 is made up of 15 amino acids. The DNA of the CDR3 is TGCAGCGCCGAAGGACAGGGAACGCCTGGAAACACCATATATTTT. It codes for CSAEGQGTPGNTIYF.

V is TRBV5-8 and J is TRBJ1-2; D is perhaps TRBD1 (6 bases). There are 17 residues in the CDR3. Germline V CDR1 and CDR2: SGHTS, YDEGEE. The ends were cut back, 1 base at V and 8 bases at J, with 24 bases in the middle. Here the CDR3 reads CASSLIIRRQVERGYTF. CDR3 sequence (DNA): TGTGCCAGCAGCTTGATCATTCGACGACAGGTAGAACGCGGCTACACCTTC.

The chain carries TRBV29-1 and TRBJ1-1; 7 bases agree with TRBD1. Germline V gene lookup returns CDR1 SQVTM and CDR2 ANQGSEA. The CDR3 is 14 amino acids. V lost 5 bases and J lost 8; bases outside the gene matches: 14. CDR3 coding DNA: TGCAGCGTTTCCGACCCTTGGACAGGTGGAGAAGCTTTCTTT. This codes for CSVSDPWTGGEAFF.

CDR3 nucleotides: TGTGCCAGCAGCTTAGACGGGGGAGGGCCGGACACCGGGGAGCTGTTTTTT. This encodes CASSLDGGGPDTGELFF. The gene calls are TRBV7-8 and TRBJ2-2, with 7 bases matching TRBD2. V lost 1 base, J lost 3 bases, and 8 bases stayed unmatched. CDR3 size: 17 residues. Germline V gene sequence: CDR1 SGHVS, CDR2 FQNEAQ.

The table lists this clone with a count of one. The chain links TRBV30 to TRBJ1-2, with TRBD1 matching over 8 bases. CDR3 length equals 13 residues. The trim removed 6 bases at V and 1 base at J, leaving 4 bases unmatched. Germline lookup yields CDR1 GTSNPN and CDR2 SVGIG (reference sequence). The CDR3 coding sequence is TGTGCCTGTAGCAGGGGGCTTAACTATGGCTACACCTTC. Protein product: CACSRGLNYGYTF.

The gene calls are TRBV27 and TRBJ2-7, with TRBD1 matching over 10 bases. Germline V gene sequence: CDR1 MNHEY, CDR2 SMNVEV (reference sequence). This CDR3 spans 16 amino acids. Unmatched junction bases numbered 11, after V lost 4 bases and J lost 5 bases. CDR3 amino acids: CASSSQAGTGVDEQYF. CDR3 nucleotides: TGTGCCAGCAGTTCACAGGCCGGGACAGGGGTAGACGAGCAGTACTTC.

The CDR3 DNA reads TGCGCCAGCAGCCAAGGGCTAGCGGGAGGAGGCAAGCAGTACTTC. Protein: CASSQGLAGGGKQYF. The chain employs TRBV4-1 and TRBJ2-7; 11 bases map to TRBD2. The V gene end was trimmed by 1 base and the J gene end by 8 bases; junction bases not matched to a gene: 7. This CDR3 comprises 15 residues. Germline CDR1 and CDR2: MGHRA and YSYEKL.

This chain joins TRBV6-5 and TRBJ1-1; a possible D gene is TRBD1 (6 bases). Germline values: CDR1 MNHEY, CDR2 SVGAGI. CDR3 size: 15 residues. The V gene lost 6 bases and the J gene lost 4 bases, with 18 bases spanning the gap. DNA for the CDR3: TGTGCCAGCAGCCGCGGCGGCAGGGGTATCACTGAAGCTTTCTTT. The encoded protein is CASSRGGRGITEAFF.

V usage is TRBV6-1 and J usage is TRBJ1-1; D is unresolved. The V gene's germline CDR1 is MNHNS and CDR2 SASEGT. The germline V and J ends were trimmed by 8 bases and 4 bases, with 14 bases remaining between them. The CDR3 spans 13 residues. In DNA, the CDR3 is TGTGCCAGCGCTAGGTGGGAGGGCACTGAAGCTTTCTTT. This encodes CASARWEGTEAFF.

V gene TRBV6-5 combines with J gene TRBJ2-1; 8 nucleotides line up with TRBD1. CDR3 length: 15 amino acids. Trimming removed 6 bases from V and 7 bases from J; junction bases left unmatched: 11. Germline V lookup: CDR1 MNHEY, CDR2 SVGAGI. The CDR3 is CASRTGQGPWNEQFF. The DNA for the CDR3 is TGTGCCAGCAGGACTGGACAGGGTCCTTGGAATGAGCAGTTCTTC.

V is TRBV19 and J is TRBJ2-3; the match to TRBD2 covers 14 bases. The CDR3 consists of 17 residues. Germline CDR1 LNHDA, CDR2 SQIVND (reference sequence). Trimming at V came to 3 bases and at J to 5 bases, leaving 7 bases not matched to a gene. CDR3 region: CASSMGLAGALGDTQYF. In nucleotides, the CDR3 is TGTGCCAGTAGTATGGGACTAGCGGGAGCATTAGGAGATACGCAGTATTTT.

This rearrangement joins TRBV27 to TRBJ2-2; TRBD2 matches at 13 bases. Germline CDR1 and CDR2: MNHEY and SMNVEV (reference sequence). Trimming removed 5 bases from V and 6 bases from J; junction bases left unmatched: 3. The CDR3 has 15 amino acids. In DNA form, the CDR3 reads TGTGCCAGCAGTACCGGACTAGCGGGAGCCGGGGAGCTGTTTTTT. Translating it yields CASSTGLAGAGELFF.

The rearrangement uses TRBV6-6 and TRBJ2-7; 8 bases agree with TRBD1. The germline gives CDR1 MNHNY, CDR2 SVGAGI (reference sequence). The ends lost 7 bases at V and 5 bases at J; junction bases unmatched: 16. The CDR3 is 16 amino acids. This CDR3 is CASTDPGTGGWNEQYF. The CDR3 DNA reads as TGTGCCAGCACCGACCCCGGAACAGGGGGGTGGAACGAGCAGTACTTC.